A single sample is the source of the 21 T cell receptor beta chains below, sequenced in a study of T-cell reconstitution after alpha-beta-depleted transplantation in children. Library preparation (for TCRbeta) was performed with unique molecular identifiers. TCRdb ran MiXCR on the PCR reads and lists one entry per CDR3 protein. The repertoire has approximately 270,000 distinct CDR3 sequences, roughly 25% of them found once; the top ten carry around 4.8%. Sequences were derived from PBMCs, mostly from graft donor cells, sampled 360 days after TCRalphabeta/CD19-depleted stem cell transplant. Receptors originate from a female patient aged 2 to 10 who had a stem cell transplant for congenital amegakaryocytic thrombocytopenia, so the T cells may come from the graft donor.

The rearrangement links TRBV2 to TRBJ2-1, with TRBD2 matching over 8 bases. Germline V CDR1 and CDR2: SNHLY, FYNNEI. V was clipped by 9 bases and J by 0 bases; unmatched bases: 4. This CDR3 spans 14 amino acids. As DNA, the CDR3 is TGTGCCAGTACGGGGGGGACCTCCTACAATGAGCAGTTCTTC. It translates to CASTGGTSYNEQFF. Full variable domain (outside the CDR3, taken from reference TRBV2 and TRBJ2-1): EPEVTQTPSHQVTQMGQEVILRCVPISNHLYFYWYRQILGQKVEFLVSFYNNEISEKSEIFDDQFSVERPDGSNFTLKIRSTKLEDSAMYFCASTGGTSYNEQFFGPGTRLTVL.

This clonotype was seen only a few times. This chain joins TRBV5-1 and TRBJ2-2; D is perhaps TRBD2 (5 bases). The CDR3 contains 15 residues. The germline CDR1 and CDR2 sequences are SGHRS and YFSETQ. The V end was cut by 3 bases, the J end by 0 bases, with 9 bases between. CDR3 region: CASSSWESNTGELFF. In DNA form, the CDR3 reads TGCGCCAGCAGCTCGTGGGAGTCGAACACCGGGGAGCTGTTTTTT.

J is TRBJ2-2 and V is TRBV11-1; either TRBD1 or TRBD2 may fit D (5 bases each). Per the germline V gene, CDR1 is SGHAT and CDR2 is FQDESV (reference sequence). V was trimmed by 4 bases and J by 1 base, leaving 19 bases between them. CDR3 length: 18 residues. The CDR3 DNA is TGTGCCAGCAGCTCGACCACCCTTGGGGGTGTGAACACCGGGGAGCTGTTTTTT. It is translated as CASSSTTLGGVNTGELFF.

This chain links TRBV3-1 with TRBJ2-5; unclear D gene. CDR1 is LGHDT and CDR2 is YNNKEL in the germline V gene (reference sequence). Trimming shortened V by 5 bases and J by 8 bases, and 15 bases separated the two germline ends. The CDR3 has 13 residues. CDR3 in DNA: TGTGCCAGCAGCAAGCAACTCTATGTTACCCAGTACTTC. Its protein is CASSKQLYVTQYF.

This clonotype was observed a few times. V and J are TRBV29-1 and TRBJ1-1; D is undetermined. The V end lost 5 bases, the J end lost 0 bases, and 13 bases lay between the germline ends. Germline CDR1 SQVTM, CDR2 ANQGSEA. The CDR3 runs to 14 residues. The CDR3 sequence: CSVPGPFMNTEAFF. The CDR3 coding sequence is TGCAGCGTTCCCGGGCCTTTCATGAACACTGAAGCTTTCTTT.

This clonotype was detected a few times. DNA for the CDR3: TGTGCCAGCAGGGACCGGGACAGCTCCTACAATGAGCAGTTCTTC. Protein: CASRDRDSSYNEQFF. This chain joins TRBV5-6 and TRBJ2-1; 7 bases align to TRBD1. The CDR3 runs 15 residues. Unmatched junction bases numbered 5, after V lost 5 bases and J lost 0 bases. CDR1 is SGHDT and CDR2 is YYEEEE in the germline V gene.

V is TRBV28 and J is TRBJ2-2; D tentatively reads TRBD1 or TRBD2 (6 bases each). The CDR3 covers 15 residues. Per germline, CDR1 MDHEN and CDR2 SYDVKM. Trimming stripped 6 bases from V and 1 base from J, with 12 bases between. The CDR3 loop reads CASSIGGGNTGELFF. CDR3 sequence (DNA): TGTGCCAGCAGCATAGGAGGGGGGAACACCGGGGAGCTGTTTTTT.

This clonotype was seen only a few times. CDR3 nucleotides: TGTGCCAGCAGTAATGGGGACAGGGGAATAAACACCGGGGAGCTGTTTTTT. Protein product: CASSNGDRGINTGELFF. The genes are TRBV2 and TRBJ2-2; 10 positions match TRBD1. CDR3 length: 17 residues. V was clipped by 5 bases and J by 2 bases; unmatched bases: 8. Germline V gene sequence: CDR1 SNHLY, CDR2 FYNNEI. The complete variable domain, with remaining parts taken from reference TRBV2 and TRBJ2-2, reads EPEVTQTPSHQVTQMGQEVILRCVPISNHLYFYWYRQILGQKVEFLVSFYNNEISEKSEIFDDQFSVERPDGSNFTLKIRSTKLEDSAMYFCASSNGDRGINTGELFFGEGSRLTVL.

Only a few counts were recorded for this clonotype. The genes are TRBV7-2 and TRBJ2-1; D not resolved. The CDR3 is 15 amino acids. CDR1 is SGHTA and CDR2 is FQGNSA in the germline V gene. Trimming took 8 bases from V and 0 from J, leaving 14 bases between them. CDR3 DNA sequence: TGTGCCAGCCTTTACTACGGAGACTCCTACAATGAGCAGTTCTTC. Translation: CASLYYGDSYNEQFF. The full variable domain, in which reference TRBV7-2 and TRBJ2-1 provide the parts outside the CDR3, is GAGVSQSPSNKVTEKGKDVELRCDPISGHTALYWYRQSLGQGLEFLIYFQGNSAPDKSGLPSDRFSAERTGGSVSTLTIQRTQQEDSAVYLCASLYYGDSYNEQFFGPGTRLTVL.

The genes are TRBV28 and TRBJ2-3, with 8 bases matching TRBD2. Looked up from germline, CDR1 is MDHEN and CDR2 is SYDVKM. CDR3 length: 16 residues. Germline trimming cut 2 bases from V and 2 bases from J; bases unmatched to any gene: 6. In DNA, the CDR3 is TGTGCCAGCAGTTTAGAGCGGGGGCCAAACACAGATACGCAGTATTTT. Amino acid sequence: CASSLERGPNTDTQYF. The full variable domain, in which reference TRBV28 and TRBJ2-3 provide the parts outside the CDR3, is DVKVTQSSRYLVKRTGEKVFLECVQDMDHENMFWYRQDPGLGLRLIYFSYDVKMKEKGDIPEGYSVSREKKERFSLILESASTNQTSMYLCASSLERGPNTDTQYFGPGTRLTVL.

The CDR3 nucleotides read TGTGCCAGCAGCCGAACCACAGGGGAAAAACTGTTTTTT. Translated: CASSRTTGEKLFF. The rearrangement joins TRBV7-8 to TRBJ1-4; a weak D match, TRBD1 (6 bases). V was shortened by 5 bases and J by 8 bases, with 12 bases between the two germline ends. This CDR3 has 13 residues. The germline V gene encodes CDR1 SGHVS and CDR2 FQNEAQ.

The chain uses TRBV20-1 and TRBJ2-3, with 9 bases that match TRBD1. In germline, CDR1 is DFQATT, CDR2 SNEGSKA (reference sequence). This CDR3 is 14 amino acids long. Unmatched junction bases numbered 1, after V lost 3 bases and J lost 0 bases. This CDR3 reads CSASGTGSTDTQYF. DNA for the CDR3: TGCAGTGCTAGCGGGACAGGGAGCACAGATACGCAGTATTTT.

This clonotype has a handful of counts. The chain's CDR3 is CASSTGTDFYEQYF. DNA for the CDR3: TGTGCCAGCAGTACCGGGACAGACTTTTACGAGCAGTACTTC. The chain links TRBV2 to TRBJ2-7, with 7 bases fitting TRBD1. V dropped 5 bases and J dropped 4; count of bases not matched to a gene: 8. The CDR3 spans 14 residues. The germline V gene encodes CDR1 SNHLY and CDR2 FYNNEI.

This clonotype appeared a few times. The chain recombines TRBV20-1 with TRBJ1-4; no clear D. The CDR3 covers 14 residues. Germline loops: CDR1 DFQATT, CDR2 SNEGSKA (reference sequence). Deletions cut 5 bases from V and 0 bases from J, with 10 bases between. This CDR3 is CSAYARATNEKLFF. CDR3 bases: TGCAGTGCTTACGCCCGAGCAACTAATGAAAAACTGTTTTTT.

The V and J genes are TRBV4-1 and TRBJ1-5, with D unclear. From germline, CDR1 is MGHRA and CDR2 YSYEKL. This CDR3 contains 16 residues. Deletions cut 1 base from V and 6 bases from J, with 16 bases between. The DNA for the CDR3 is TGCGCCAGCAGCCAAGTGCGAGGCGGGAGATTTCAGCCCCAGCATTTT. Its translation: CASSQVRGGRFQPQHF.

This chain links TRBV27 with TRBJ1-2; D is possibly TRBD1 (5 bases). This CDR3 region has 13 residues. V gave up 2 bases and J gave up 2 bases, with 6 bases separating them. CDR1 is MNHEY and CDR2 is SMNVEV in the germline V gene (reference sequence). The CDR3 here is CASSLAGNYGYTF. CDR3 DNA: TGTGCCAGCAGTTTAGCAGGGAACTATGGCTACACCTTC.

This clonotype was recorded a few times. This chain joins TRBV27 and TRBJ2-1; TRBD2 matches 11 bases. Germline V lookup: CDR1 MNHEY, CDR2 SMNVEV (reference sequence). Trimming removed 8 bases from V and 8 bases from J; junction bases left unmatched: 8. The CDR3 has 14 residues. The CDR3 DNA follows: TGTGCCAGCGCCTCCGGGACTAGCGGCGATGAGCAGTTCTTC. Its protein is CASASGTSGDEQFF.

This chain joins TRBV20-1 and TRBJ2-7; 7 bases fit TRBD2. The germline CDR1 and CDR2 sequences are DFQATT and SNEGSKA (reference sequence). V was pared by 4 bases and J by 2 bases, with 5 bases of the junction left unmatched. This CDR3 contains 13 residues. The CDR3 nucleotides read TGCAGTGCTAACCCCGGGACTACCTACGAGCAGTACTTC. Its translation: CSANPGTTYEQYF.

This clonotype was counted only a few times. The DNA of the CDR3 is TGCAGCGCACGGACGGGCCCCACCTACGAGCAGTACTTC. Its protein product is CSARTGPTYEQYF. This chain uses TRBV29-1 with TRBJ2-7; no definite D call. There are 13 residues in the CDR3. V was cut by 7 bases and J by 2 bases, with 15 bases left in between. Germline values: CDR1 SQVTM, CDR2 ANQGSEA.

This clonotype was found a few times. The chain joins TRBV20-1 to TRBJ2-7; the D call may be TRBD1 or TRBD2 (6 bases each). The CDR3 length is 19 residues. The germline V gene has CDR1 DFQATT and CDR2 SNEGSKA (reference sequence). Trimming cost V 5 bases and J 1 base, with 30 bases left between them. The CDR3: CSAGHKSPFRLGGSYEQYF. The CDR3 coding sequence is TGCAGTGCTGGACACAAGAGCCCATTTCGGTTAGGGGGGTCCTACGAGCAGTACTTC.

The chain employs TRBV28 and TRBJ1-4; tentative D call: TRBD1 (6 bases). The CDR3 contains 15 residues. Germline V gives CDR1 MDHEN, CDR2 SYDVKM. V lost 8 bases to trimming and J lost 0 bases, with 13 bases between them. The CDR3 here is CASSAGGATNEKLFF. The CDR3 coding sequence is TGTGCCAGCTCTGCCGGGGGCGCAACTAATGAAAAACTGTTTTTT.